This passage covers 24 T cell receptor beta chains from one sample sequenced in a study of T cell responses to AZD1222 COVID-19 vaccine. Profiled with immunoSEQ multiplex PCR; TCRdb holds only in-frame clones, not every one. The table includes 130,000 to 150,000 clones, roughly 93% detected once. The material was peripheral blood, obtained after recovery from COVID-19. The receptors were gathered from an adult who had recovered from COVID-19.

The gene calls are TRBV9 and TRBJ2-3, with 11 bases aligning to TRBD1. This CDR3 spans 16 amino acids. J gave up 4 bases and V 4 bases, and 8 bases lay outside the gene matches. Per germline, CDR1 SGDLS and CDR2 YYNGEE. CDR3 amino acids: CASSPGQGARADTQYF. The CDR3 region has the DNA TGTGCCAGCAGCCCCGGACAGGGGGCGCGGGCAGATACGCAGTATTTT.

V usage is TRBV5-1 and J usage is TRBJ2-7; D is unresolved. Germline V CDR1 and CDR2: SGHRS, YFSETQ. The ends were cut back, 5 bases at V and 1 base at J, with 10 bases in the middle. There are 13 residues in the CDR3. The CDR3 bases are TGCGCCAGCAGTAGTACGGCTTCCTACGAGCAGTACTTC. It specifies CASSSTASYEQYF.

V is TRBV10-3 and J is TRBJ1-4; 10 positions match TRBD1. Trimming removed 2 bases from V and 5 bases from J; junction bases left unmatched: 2. The CDR3 is made up of 15 amino acids. Germline V gene lookup returns CDR1 ENHRY and CDR2 SYGVKD. In DNA form, the CDR3 reads TGTGCCATCAGTGAGGACAGGGGGCAAAATGAAAAACTGTTTTTT. Translating it yields CAISEDRGQNEKLFF.

This clone was recorded once. The rearrangement joins TRBV6-5 to TRBJ2-2, with D possibly being TRBD2 (6 bases). Germline V gene data show CDR1 as MNHEY and CDR2 as SVGAGI. CDR3 length: 15 residues. V lost 7 bases to trimming and J lost 4 bases, with 16 bases between them. In nucleotides, the CDR3 is TGTGCCAGCATGACGGGAGCAACCTTCACCGGGGAGCTGTTTTTT. It codes for CASMTGATFTGELFF.

The chain carries TRBV27 and TRBJ1-5; the D is unclear. The CDR3 runs to 20 residues. Germline V gene lookup returns CDR1 MNHEY and CDR2 SMNVEV (reference sequence). V was cut by 1 base and J by 0 bases, with 22 bases left in between. CDR3 in amino acids: CASSLCNSLGRLNSNQPQHF. CDR3 DNA sequence: TGTGCCAGCAGTTTATGTAACAGCCTTGGAAGATTAAATAGCAATCAGCCCCAGCATTTT.

The chain links TRBV28 to TRBJ2-7; D gene uncertain. V lost 8 bases to trimming and J lost 0 bases, with 11 bases between them. The CDR3 runs to 13 residues. Germline CDR1 and CDR2: MDHEN and SYDVKM. CDR3 residues: CASRRISSYEQYF. DNA for the CDR3: TGTGCCAGCCGTCGGATCAGCTCCTACGAGCAGTACTTC.

The chain joins TRBV11-2 to TRBJ2-1; D may be TRBD1 (5 bases). This CDR3 has 13 residues. Germline CDR1 reads SGHAT; CDR2 reads FQNNGV. Trimming pared 6 bases from V and 7 bases from J, leaving 13 bases between. Written as DNA, the CDR3 is TGTGCCAGCAGTCCAGGGCATTGGAATGAGCAGTTCTTC. It specifies CASSPGHWNEQFF. Full variable domain (remainder filled in from reference TRBV11-2 and TRBJ2-1): EAGVAQSPRYKIIEKRQSVAFWCNPISGHATLYWYQQILGQGPKLLIQFQNNGVVDDSQLPKDRFSAERLKGVDSTLKIQPAKLEDSAVYLCASSPGHWNEQFFGPGTRLTVL.

The chain has TRBV28 and TRBJ2-7; D is possibly TRBD1 (6 bases). The CDR3 runs 13 residues. Germline V gene data show CDR1 as MDHEN and CDR2 as SYDVKM. V was pared by 7 bases and J by 0 bases, with 10 bases between. CDR3 in DNA: TGTGCCAGCAATCGGGACAACTCCTACGAGCAGTACTTC. The encoded protein is CASNRDNSYEQYF. Full variable domain (remainder filled in from reference TRBV28 and TRBJ2-7): DVKVTQSSRYLVKRTGEKVFLECVQDMDHENMFWYRQDPGLGLRLIYFSYDVKMKEKGDIPEGYSVSREKKERFSLILESASTNQTSMYLCASNRDNSYEQYFGPGTRLTVT.

This chain joins TRBV19 and TRBJ1-4, with TRBD1 as a possible D gene (6 bases). V gave up 7 bases and J gave up 7 bases, with 13 bases separating them. CDR3 length: 13 residues. Germline V gene sequence: CDR1 LNHDA, CDR2 SQIVND (reference sequence). This chain's CDR3 is CASIGGHREKLFF. The CDR3 DNA reads as TGTGCCAGTATTGGGGGGCATCGTGAAAAACTGTTTTTT. Full variable domain (missing parts from reference TRBV19 and TRBJ1-4): DGGITQSPKYLFRKEGQNVTLSCEQNLNHDAMYWYRQDPGQGLRLIYYSQIVNDFQKGDIAEGYSVSREKKESFPLTVTSAQKNPTAFYLCASIGGHREKLFFGSGTQLSVL.

V usage is TRBV28 and J usage is TRBJ1-2, with D possibly TRBD1 on 6 matching bases. Between the trimmed V and J ends, which lost 6 bases and 1 base, there was a span of 12 bases. The CDR3 is made up of 14 amino acids. Germline CDR1 reads MDHEN; CDR2 reads SYDVKM. The CDR3 loop is CASRLDRYNYGYTF. CDR3 sequence (DNA): TGTGCCAGCAGGCTCGACAGGTATAACTATGGCTACACCTTC.

The chain joins TRBV7-8 to TRBJ2-5; TRBD1 agrees at 10 bases. The junction had 8 bases not matched to a gene; V was cut back by 3 bases and J by 4 bases. The CDR3 runs to 16 residues. From germline, CDR1 is SGHVS and CDR2 FQNEAQ. The chain's CDR3 is CASSFLLDRGGETQYF. The DNA for the CDR3 is TGTGCCAGCAGCTTTTTACTGGACAGGGGGGGAGAGACCCAGTACTTC.

The gene calls are TRBV6-9 and TRBJ2-1, with 8 bases matching TRBD2. The CDR3 runs 16 residues. The ends lost 6 bases at V and 3 bases at J; junction bases unmatched: 10. CDR1 MNHGY and CDR2 SVAAGI come from the germline V gene. CDR3 nucleotide sequence: TGTGCCAGCAGGGTAACAGCCGGGACTAGCTACAATGAGCAGTTCTTC. Protein: CASRVTAGTSYNEQFF.

In nucleotides, the CDR3 is TGTGCCAGCATGGGAGAACGGTGGAACACTGAAGCTTTCTTT. Amino acid sequence: CASMGERWNTEAFF. V and J are TRBV6-5 and TRBJ1-1; D remains ambiguous. The CDR3 is 14 residues long. Germline V lookup: CDR1 MNHEY, CDR2 SVGAGI. V shed 7 bases and J shed 1 base, with 13 bases lying between them.

This chain links TRBV5-5 with TRBJ1-1; D unresolved. The germline V gene has CDR1 SGHKS and CDR2 YYEKEE (reference sequence). This CDR3 is 12 amino acids long. Between the trimmed V and J ends, which lost 2 bases and 6 bases, there was a span of 8 bases. The DNA of the CDR3 is TGTGCCAGCAGCTTCTTGGCCGCTGAAGCTTTCTTT. Its translation: CASSFLAAEAFF.

The chain couples TRBV14 to TRBJ2-5; D not certain. This CDR3 spans 12 amino acids. Germline values: CDR1 SGHDN, CDR2 FVKESK. Trimming removed 4 bases from V and 5 bases from J, with 8 bases in between. The CDR3 DNA reads TGTGCCAGCAGCCGTCCATGGGAGACCCAGTACTTC. It encodes CASSRPWETQYF.

The chain joins TRBV6-2 or TRBV6-3 to TRBJ1-1; tentative D call: TRBD1 (5 bases). CDR3 length: 13 residues. V was pared by 5 bases and J by 5 bases, with 12 bases between. CDR1 and CDR2 from the germline V gene are MNHEY and SVGEGT. CDR3 DNA sequence: TGTGCCAGCAGTACCCGGGGGGTAACTGAAGCTTTCTTT. Protein sequence: CASSTRGVTEAFF.

The genes are TRBV5-6 and TRBJ1-3, with D possibly being TRBD1 (6 bases). The CDR3 is made up of 17 amino acids. CDR1 and CDR2 (germline): SGHDT, YYEEEE. Deletions cut 2 bases from V and 0 bases from J, with 15 bases between. The chain's CDR3 is CASSLGQLRLSGNTIYF. DNA of the CDR3: TGTGCCAGCAGCTTAGGACAGTTAAGACTCTCTGGAAACACCATATATTTT.

The chain has TRBV6-4 and TRBJ2-7, with 12 positions matching TRBD2. Germline V CDR1 and CDR2: MRHNA, SNTAGT. After removal of 6 bases from V and 3 bases from J, the junction contained 3 bases not matched to a gene. The CDR3 consists of 14 residues. The CDR3 loop is CASSTTSGSYEQYF. For the CDR3, the DNA is TGTGCCAGCAGCACGACTAGCGGGAGCTACGAGCAGTACTTC.

This chain links TRBV18 with TRBJ2-1, with D hard to call. The germline V and J ends were trimmed by 4 bases and 6 bases, with 16 bases remaining between them. The CDR3 runs to 15 residues. The V gene's germline CDR1 is KGHSH and CDR2 LQKENI. The CDR3 reads CASSRASGQGNEQFF. The CDR3, as DNA: TGTGCCAGCTCACGGGCCTCGGGCCAAGGCAATGAGCAGTTCTTC.

This chain links TRBV7-8 with TRBJ2-5; 14 nucleotides align to TRBD2. The CDR3 covers 18 residues. Germline CDR1 SGHVS, CDR2 FQNEAQ. Unmatched junction bases numbered 7, after V lost 1 base and J lost 3 bases. In DNA, the CDR3 is TGTGCCAGCAGCTTAGGGGCGGGACTAGCGGGAGTAAAAGAGACCCAGTACTTC. Translated, it gives CASSLGAGLAGVKETQYF.

The chain combines TRBV6-5 with TRBJ2-2; 7 bases map to TRBD2. The CDR3 runs 15 residues. The V gene's germline CDR1 is MNHEY and CDR2 SVGAGI. V shed 6 bases and J 4 bases; nucleotides not matched to a gene: 8. DNA of the CDR3: TGTGCCAGCAGAAAAGGCGGGGGAACCACCGGGGAGCTGTTTTTT. Translated, it gives CASRKGGGTTGELFF.

V gene TRBV7-3 combines with J gene TRBJ2-5; D gene uncertain. From germline, CDR1 is SGHTA and CDR2 FQGTGA. The CDR3 consists of 15 residues. Trimming shortened V by 2 bases and J by 2 bases, and 12 bases separated the two germline ends. The CDR3 loop is CASSLLPSQQETQYF. CDR3 in DNA: TGTGCCAGCAGCTTACTCCCCAGCCAGCAAGAGACCCAGTACTTC.

In its sample, this clone was seen once. The chain uses TRBV6-5 and TRBJ2-4, with 12 bases that match TRBD1. The junction had 7 bases not matched to a gene; V was cut back by 6 bases and J by 7 bases. The CDR3 runs to 15 residues. Germline CDR1 is MNHEY and CDR2 is SVGAGI. The CDR3 bases are TGTGCCAGCAGGGGGGACAGGGGGCCCGGGAACATTCAGTACTTC. It specifies CASRGDRGPGNIQYF.

The V call is TRBV28, the J call TRBJ1-5; D ambiguous. The CDR3 covers 14 residues. V was shortened by 6 bases and J by 3 bases, with 12 bases between the two germline ends. Germline CDR1 and CDR2: MDHEN and SYDVKM. Here the CDR3 DNA reads TGTGCCAGCAGCTTCCTTCGTGACAATCAGCCCCAGCATTTT. Amino acid sequence: CASSFLRDNQPQHF.